These 5 T cell receptor beta chains originate from one sample sequenced in a study of shared clonotypes between healthy human individuals. Naive CD8 cells lacked CD45RO, underwent positive selection for CCR7 and left out terminally differentiated effector memory CD45RA+ cells. Some clones are missing from TCRdb's copy, which holds only in-frame ones; the method was immunoSEQ multiplex PCR. The sample lists 800,000 or so clones, 96% occurring once. The sample comprised naive CD8+ T cells sorted from blood. The origin of the receptors is a man aged 25 to 40 in good health.

V and J are TRBV27 and TRBJ2-4; no clear D. Per germline, CDR1 MNHEY and CDR2 SMNVEV (reference sequence). V lost 2 bases and J 0 bases, leaving 8 bases between the germline ends. This CDR3 has 15 residues. The CDR3 DNA follows: TGTGCCAGCAGTTTAGGTGTACTAGCCAAAAACATTCAGTACTTC. Protein product: CASSLGVLAKNIQYF.

The gene calls are TRBV27 and TRBJ2-1; TRBD2 matches at 12 bases. With 8 bases clipped from V and 7 bases from J, the junction kept 6 bases outside the gene matches. Looked up from germline, CDR1 is MNHEY and CDR2 is SMNVEV (reference sequence). The CDR3 has 14 amino acids. The CDR3 here is CASSPTSGSNEQFF. The DNA of the CDR3 is TGTGCCAGCTCCCCGACTAGCGGGAGTAATGAGCAGTTCTTC.

This clone was recorded a few times. The chain uses TRBV4-3 and TRBJ2-7; D might be TRBD2 (6 bases). The CDR3 sequence is 16 residues long. The germline V gene encodes CDR1 LGHNA and CDR2 YSLEER. V dropped 1 base and J dropped 4 bases, with 17 bases sitting between them. CDR3 nucleotide sequence: TGCGCCAGCAGCCAAGTTATGGGGGAGGCCTTTTACGAGCAGTACTTC. It specifies CASSQVMGEAFYEQYF.

This chain joins TRBV12-1 and TRBJ2-5; TRBD2 was called by the table and not checked on the DNA. TRBV12-1 is termed a pseudogene. CDR3 size: 13 residues. The CDR3 DNA follows: TGTGCCAGCAGCTTTCGAGGTCAAGAGACCCAGTACTTC. Translating gives CASSFRGQETQYF.

The chain carries TRBV21-1 and TRBJ1-4; the table's D call of TRBD1 was not tested on the DNA. TRBV21-1 is tagged as a pseudogene. The CDR3 is made up of 17 amino acids. The CDR3 nucleotides are TGTGCCAGCAGCAAAGACCCCGAAGGGGAATCTAATGAAAAACTGTTTTTT. It encodes CASSKDPEGESNEKLFF.